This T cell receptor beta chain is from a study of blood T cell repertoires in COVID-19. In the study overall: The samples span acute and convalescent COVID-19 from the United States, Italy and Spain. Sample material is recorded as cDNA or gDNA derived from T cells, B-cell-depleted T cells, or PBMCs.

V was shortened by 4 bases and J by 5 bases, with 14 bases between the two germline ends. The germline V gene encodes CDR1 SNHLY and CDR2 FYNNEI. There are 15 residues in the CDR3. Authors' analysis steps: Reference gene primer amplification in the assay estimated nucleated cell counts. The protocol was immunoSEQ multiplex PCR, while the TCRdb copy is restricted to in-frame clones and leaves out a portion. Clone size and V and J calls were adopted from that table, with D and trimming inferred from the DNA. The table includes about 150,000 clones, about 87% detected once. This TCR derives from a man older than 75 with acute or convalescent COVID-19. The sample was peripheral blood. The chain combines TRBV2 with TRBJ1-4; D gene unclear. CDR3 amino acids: CASSVVAPKNEKLFF. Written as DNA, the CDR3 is TGTGCCAGCAGTGTGGTTGCGCCCAAAAATGAAAAACTGTTTTTT.